These 9 T cell receptor beta chains were all obtained from the same sample, sequenced in a study of T cells after yellow fever vaccination. One entry per CDR3 protein results from TCRdb running MiXCR on the 5' RACE reads. The data contain under 150,000 distinct CDR3 sequences, 6.5% to 8.5% of them singletons. This specimen consisted of CD4+ T cells sorted from PBMCs, obtained 5 days after the yellow fever booster vaccination. The origin of the receptors is a man under 40 who received the YFV17D yellow fever vaccine.

Points on this clonotype: This could be a read error, since a much larger clone is one nucleotide away. This chain uses TRBV29-1 with TRBJ2-2; TRBD2 is a possible D gene (5 bases). Per the germline V gene, CDR1 is SQVTM and CDR2 is ANQGSEA. The CDR3 is made up of 13 amino acids. DNA for the CDR3: TGCAGCGTTTCGCAGCGGCTGGGCGGGCAGCTGTTTTTT. Protein product: CSVSQRLGGQLFF.

This clonotype has at least ten counts. The rearrangement joins TRBV12-3 or TRBV12-4 to TRBJ2-1; 10 bases align to TRBD1. Trimming at V came to 5 bases and at J to 6 bases, leaving 4 bases not matched to a gene. The CDR3 covers 14 residues. The chain's CDR3 is CASSGWDRGNEQFF. In DNA form, the CDR3 reads TGTGCCAGCAGTGGATGGGACAGGGGCAATGAGCAGTTCTTC.

The sample holds many counts of this clonotype. The chain has TRBV29-1 and TRBJ2-1; possible D gene TRBD1, 5 bases. This CDR3 has 14 amino acids. The germline V gene has CDR1 SQVTM and CDR2 ANQGSEA. The V gene lost 4 bases and the J gene lost 11 bases, with 21 bases spanning the gap. CDR3: CSVGWGPILNQQFF. The CDR3, as DNA: TGCAGCGTTGGCTGGGGCCCGATACTAAATCAGCAGTTCTTC.

This clonotype was counted at least ten times. The chain recombines TRBV27 with TRBJ2-7; the D is unclear. Germline V gene lookup returns CDR1 MNHEY and CDR2 SMNVEV (reference sequence). This CDR3 has 15 residues. V was pared by 7 bases and J by 2 bases, with 18 bases between. In DNA, the CDR3 is TGTGCCAGCACGCCCCCCTTCTTAGGAACCTACGAGCAGTACTTC. Protein product: CASTPPFLGTYEQYF.

This clonotype was seen many times. The chain employs TRBV11-2 and TRBJ2-7, with D maybe TRBD1 (6 bases). Trimming removed 6 bases at V and 1 base at J, with 19 bases between. CDR3 length equals 16 residues. Per the germline V gene, CDR1 is SGHAT and CDR2 is FQNNGV. The CDR3 loop is CASSRIRGTGSYEQYF. Written as DNA, the CDR3 is TGTGCCAGCAGTCGAATCAGGGGAACTGGGTCCTACGAGCAGTACTTC. The full variable domain, its missing parts supplied by reference TRBV11-2 and TRBJ2-7, is EAGVAQSPRYKIIEKRQSVAFWCNPISGHATLYWYQQILGQGPKLLIQFQNNGVVDDSQLPKDRFSAERLKGVDSTLKIQPAKLEDSAVYLCASSRIRGTGSYEQYFGPGTRLTVT.

This clonotype was observed at least ten times. The chain carries TRBV29-1 and TRBJ2-7, with D perhaps TRBD1 or TRBD2 (6 bases each). The CDR3 totals 14 residues. Trimming stripped 3 bases from V and 6 bases from J, with 18 bases between. Germline V gives CDR1 SQVTM, CDR2 ANQGSEA. In nucleotides, the CDR3 is TGCAGCGTTGACGGGGGCGTTGGAAGTAGCGAGCAGTACTTC. This sequence encodes CSVDGGVGSSEQYF.

This clonotype was observed many times. The chain is built from TRBV12-3 or TRBV12-4 and TRBJ2-1; 9 bases align to TRBD2. Unmatched junction bases numbered 5, after V lost 4 bases and J lost 4 bases. The CDR3 spans 15 residues. The CDR3: CASSSSGRTYNEQFF. The CDR3, as DNA: TGTGCCAGCAGTTCCAGCGGGAGGACTTACAATGAGCAGTTCTTC.

This clonotype was observed at least ten times. An end of the junction does not agree with germline; a read error may underlie this. The CDR3 DNA is TGTGCCAGCAGCTTAGTTTTCTCCAACAATGAGCAGTTCTTC. It is translated as CASSLVFSNNEQFF. The V call is TRBV11-2, the J call TRBJ2-1; D call uncertain. Germline V gene data show CDR1 as SGHAT and CDR2 as FQNNGV. The length of the CDR3 is 14 residues. Filled out from reference TRBV11-2 and TRBJ2-1, the complete variable domain reads EAGVAQSPRYKIIEKRQSVAFWCNPISGHATLYWYQQILGQGPKLLIQFQNNGVVDDSQLPKDRFSAERLKGVDSTLKIQPAKLEDSAVYLCASSLVFSNNEQFFGPGTRLTVL.

This clonotype occurred a few times. The CDR3 is CSAPGLAGGEQFF. The CDR3 region has the DNA TGCAGTGCTCCTGGACTAGCGGGAGGTGAGCAGTTCTTC. The chain recombines TRBV20-1 with TRBJ2-1; the match to TRBD2 covers 14 bases. The germline V gene encodes CDR1 DFQATT and CDR2 SNEGSKA (reference sequence). V lost 5 bases, J lost 9 bases, and 3 bases stayed unmatched. The CDR3 totals 13 residues.